Reported below is one T cell receptor (beta chain). This clone came up a few times. Which antigen it targets is not known. Base qualities are missing; no much larger clone stands one base away. Measured from the cysteine to the phenylalanine, the CDR3 is 12 residues long. Just CDR3 DNA is preserved here, 36 bases in frame from base 1. The V end loses 11 bases and the J end loses 3 bases, and a stretch of 11 bases separates them. Reading the germline V gene (reference sequence) gives CDR1 MNHNY and CDR2 SVGAGI. In total, 500 to 700 healthy bone marrow donors made up the cohort. At the time of sampling, all cohort members were nominally healthy, though unrecorded immune exposures were likely present. The donor tested CMV seropositive, placing the donor among the 289 seropositive members of the cohort. A peripheral blood sample was collected from each donor, and TCR beta sequencing was performed on peripheral blood mononuclear cells. Genomic DNA was extracted from the blood cell samples with the Qiagen DNeasy Blood Extraction Kit.

This specimen comes from a study of cytomegalovirus exposure and HLA in healthy donors (TCRdb year 2017). Broadly, across the study: An earlier analysis of roughly 500 of the donors reported 250 to 300 Gb of sequence data and 100 million to 120 million unique TCR beta sequences obtained from some 170 million T cells. Approximately 310 gigabases of sequencing data and approximately 85 million unique TCR sequences were included in an early release covering 550 to 650 HLA-typed donors. The genetic ancestry cluster associated with self-reported Caucasian donors included around 76% of the roughly 400 genotyped donors. The study aimed to test whether signatures of past pathogen exposure could be identified by cataloging public T cell receptors. Using immunosequencing, the study profiled T cell repertoires from about 620 subjects and related those repertoires to cytomegalovirus serostatus. Along with the roughly 710-subject first cohort, a separate validation cohort of around 110 different subjects was used. To predict cytomegalovirus infection status, the study combined high-throughput TCR immunosequencing, statistical association of individual TCRs with disease status, and machine learning. To study patterns of TCR occurrence, a later analysis re-analyzed previously published TCR beta repertoires from around 660 donors and added high-resolution HLA genotyping. Rather than drawing on any new phenotypic data, the later analysis identified candidate immune exposures from TCR beta sequences and the way those sequences occurred across donors. In an earlier analysis of more than 550 of the donors, high-throughput TCR beta sequencing was used to judge whether each TCR beta V gene segment behaved as functional or pseudogenic. Donor age, sex, ethnicity and CMV serostatus were compiled together with the repertoire data. A later genetic analysis used genome-wide SNP genotypes for about three fifths of the 666 donors, treating that subset as a discovery cohort. All discovery cohort repertoires had been generated using a single sequencing platform. Both class I and class II loci were covered by HLA typing, at four-digit resolution. The number of typed donors differed by locus: about 629-640 for A, B, C, DRB1 and DQB1; 500 to 550 for DQA1; roughly 600 for DPA1; and about 470 for DPB1. Four or five DR-DQ haplotypes were handled as single units for association and clustering, since linkage in the cohort was strong. Across about 380 genotyped donors of the cohort, an average of about 240,000 unique TCR beta nucleotide sequences per donor were sequenced, and approximately 19% of those sequences were non-productive. General study outcomes and caveats: A later genetic analysis reported fewer N-insertions in productive TCRs among donors in an Asian-associated ancestry cluster than the approximately 700-donor mean. A cluster of highly shared sequence variants was judged likely to represent a technical artifact of the sequencing pipeline. A later analysis found that HLA-associated TCR beta chains were more clonally expanded and had lower generation probabilities than equally common non-associated chains. Because HLA typing was unavailable for some donors at each locus, only the typed subset was used in association tests. At a false discovery rate of 0.05, a later analysis linked under 20,000 TCR beta sequences to specific HLA alleles. The classifier was reported to diagnose cytomegalovirus status with high specificity and sensitivity in both the original and validation cohorts. While some public TCRs were present in many individuals, most TCR sequences turned up only very rarely across donors. The study listed 164 TCR beta chains as associated with cytomegalovirus. In vitro tests confirmed that a few of the cytomegalovirus-associated TCR beta chains recognize cytomegalovirus antigens. Presence/absence analyses assumed roughly uniform sequencing depth across donors, an assumption that may not hold. Because the 87-base-pair reads could not distinguish some IMGT-functional V segments, including TRBV6-2 and TRBV6-3, those segments were excluded. In a later analysis, several top co-occurrence clusters were reported to appear linked to parvovirus B19, influenza, CMV and Epstein-Barr virus. An earlier analysis of approximately 530 of the donors showed that most TCR beta V segments appeared in productive rearrangements either about 87% or about 30% of the time, which broadly matched IMGT annotations. It was suggested by the authors that the approach could potentially be generalized to other disease states and immunological phenotypes. Linkage disequilibrium might explain the correlated functional status among segregating V segments, but an unknown experimental factor could not be ruled out. In a later genetic analysis, a missense DCLRE1C variant was associated with V-gene and J-gene trimming of TCR beta chains, and the association was replicated in an independent cohort. When HLA alleles, especially DR and DQ, strongly co-occurred, TCR associations were difficult to assign to individual alleles. According to a later analysis, TCR association rates differed among HLA loci, with DRB1 alleles showing the most associated TCRs and HLA-C alleles showing the fewest. The only immune exposure information available for the cohort was CMV serostatus. Because counts were too low, roughly 16 rarely observed V segments, including chromosome 9 orphons, were excluded from the earlier analysis of 500 to 700 of the donors. In a later analysis, most CMV-associated TCR beta chains were found to appear HLA-restricted, with HLA associations seemingly driven largely by CMV exposure. Only TCR beta chains were sequenced in this cohort, and the absence of alpha or paired-chain data limited detectable features. A further reported finding was that TCR beta sequences accurately predicted the HLA-A and HLA-B alleles for most subjects in the first cohort.

Library prep was done by the immunoSEQ multiplex PCR assay. For the multiplex PCR, a mixture combining 60 forward primers for TCR Vbeta segments and 13 reverse primers for TCR Jbeta segments was used. The CDR3 region of rearranged TCR beta genes was amplified from genomic DNA with a multiplex PCR assay. The amplified TCR beta libraries were sequenced on the Illumina HiSeq System as 87-base-pair reads. For the original study's pipeline: In a later analysis, 77 million or so unique TCR beta chains were counted across the 500 to 850 repertoires, and some 10 million of these chains were shared by at least two donors. A nearest-neighbor algorithm error-corrected the raw reads and collapsed the reads into unique sequences, merging closely related sequences to remove PCR and sequencing errors. Alignment of CDR3 sequences to IMGT reference sequences was used to assign V, D and J gene segments. For a sequence to be retained, a match of at least six nucleotides was required to both a V gene segment and a J gene segment. Rearrangements were called productive when the CDR3 lacked stop codons and stayed in frame with V and J; all others were non-productive. Following IMGT convention, CDR3 was defined as the stretch from the second conserved V-encoded cysteine up to the conserved J-encoded phenylalanine. Sequences without an unambiguous match to a single V gene segment were excluded from the earlier analysis of a few hundred of the donors. In an earlier analysis of approximately 560 of the donors, a V segment was called functional when productive rearrangements were above 56.7%, and segregating when the standard deviation between donors exceeded 5%. A statistical classification framework was built for diagnosing cytomegalovirus status from the catalog of TCR beta chain sequences. In a later analysis, V and J genes were assigned by comparing TCR nucleotide sequences against IMGT/GENE-DB human TR gene sequences. A later analysis assigned CDR3 sequences and most-parsimonious VDJ recombination scenarios with the TCRdist pipeline. In a later analysis, each TCR beta chain was defined by its CDR3 amino acid sequence together with its V-gene family, and reads lacking a unique V-gene family were excluded. To address suspected cross-contamination and a sequencing artifact, a later analysis removed around 600 highly shared, low-generation-probability nucleotide sequences. For each public chain, a later analysis derived a clonal expansion index from normalized ranks of inferred template counts within each repertoire. In a later analysis, generation probabilities were computed using a VDJ recombination model fitted to out-of-frame rearrangements, and the results were checked against IGoR. Hypergeometric tests were used in a later analysis to score TCR-TCR, TCR-HLA and TCR-CMV co-occurrence, with a repertoire-size bias correction applied to the TCR pairs. To estimate false discovery rates, a later analysis permuted the HLA or CMV assignments 20 times. A later analysis grouped co-occurring TCRs with DBSCAN, adding TCRdist sequence similarity when clustering within HLA-allele-positive subsets. For co-occurrence clustering, repertoires with fewer than 30,000 or more than 120,000 public chains were excluded, along with 4 to 6 repertoires with anomalous nucleotide sharing. TCRdb stores this immuneACCESS table with in-frame sequences only. Part of the clones is absent; in the studies checked, under half of the shortfall reflects unresolved V genes, and no reason is known for the rest. The V and J calls and the clone size are those of that table, but D and trimming were determined from the DNA. The sample yields about 210,000 clones; around 86% were counted once. The ten largest clones capture approximately 10% of the sample.

The chain is made from TRBV6-6 and TRBJ1-5; matching of 6 bases hints at TRBD1 as the D gene. The sample was PBMCs. The source is a woman aged 50 to 65 in good health and CMV-seropositive. The sequenced DNA is TGTGCCGCAGGACAGTCCAATCAGCCCCAGCATTTT. Its amino acids are CAAGQSNQPQHF.